These 9 T cell receptor beta chains were all obtained from the same sample, sequenced in a study of blood T cell repertoires in COVID-19. Sequencing used immunoSEQ multiplex PCR; TCRdb keeps in-frame clones, though not all of them. The repertoire holds over 200,000 clones, around four fifths seen once, with under 3% in the top ten. The specimen sequenced was peripheral blood. These receptors were collected from an older woman with active or convalescent COVID-19.

The genes are TRBV19 and TRBJ2-3; 9 bases align to TRBD1. This CDR3 is 16 amino acids long. V was pared by 5 bases and J by 0 bases, with 6 bases of the junction left unmatched. Germline assignment: CDR1 LNHDA and CDR2 SQIVND (reference sequence). Here the CDR3 reads CASSSQGARSTDTQYF. The CDR3 DNA reads TGTGCCAGTAGTTCACAGGGGGCTCGGAGCACAGATACGCAGTATTTT.

V and J are TRBV9 and TRBJ1-3, with TRBD1 matching over 8 bases. CDR3 length equals 14 residues. The V gene end was trimmed by 5 bases and the J gene end by 2 bases; junction bases not matched to a gene: 3. CDR1 SGDLS and CDR2 YYNGEE come from the germline V gene. DNA of the CDR3: TGTGCCAGCAGAAGGACAGGGACTGGAAACACCATATATTTT. It translates to CASRRTGTGNTIYF.

J is TRBJ2-1 and V is TRBV28, with D possibly matching TRBD1 (6 bases). With 3 bases removed from V and 6 bases from J, the gap between germline ends came to 18 bases. Germline assignment: CDR1 MDHEN and CDR2 SYDVKM. This CDR3 contains 16 residues. CDR3 DNA: TGTGCCAGCAGTTTTGGGGGCCAAGCGGCCCGCAATGAGCAGTTCTTC. Protein sequence: CASSFGGQAARNEQFF. Full variable domain (remainder filled in from reference TRBV28 and TRBJ2-1): DVKVTQSSRYLVKRTGEKVFLECVQDMDHENMFWYRQDPGLGLRLIYFSYDVKMKEKGDIPEGYSVSREKKERFSLILESASTNQTSMYLCASSFGGQAARNEQFFGPGTRLTVL.

This clone was found many times. In the same sample, other DNA sequences code for this CDR3. This chain joins TRBV9 and TRBJ2-1; the match to TRBD2 covers 12 bases. Germline CDR1 reads SGDLS; CDR2 reads YYNGEE. J lost 2 bases, V lost 3 bases, and 3 bases had no gene match. This CDR3 spans 16 amino acids. The CDR3 here is CASSGPSGGAYNEQFF. CDR3 nucleotides: TGTGCCAGCAGCGGGCCTAGCGGGGGGGCCTACAATGAGCAGTTCTTC.

This sequence joins TRBV7-2 and TRBJ2-1; 8 positions match TRBD2. The CDR3 consists of 14 residues. V shed 5 bases and J 10 bases; nucleotides not matched to a gene: 10. CDR1 is SGHTA and CDR2 is FQGNSA in the germline V gene. The CDR3, as DNA: TGTGCCAGCAGCCCTGGACTAGCTCGGGAGGAGCAGTTCTTC. Translation gives CASSPGLAREEQFF.

J is TRBJ2-7 and V is TRBV13, with D possibly matching TRBD2 (5 bases). CDR3 size: 14 residues. Trimming stripped 0 bases from V and 2 bases from J, with 8 bases between. Germline CDR1 reads PRHDT; CDR2 reads FYEKMQ (reference sequence). The CDR3 nucleotides are TGTGCCAGCAGCTTAGGTGGGAGCCCCTACGAGCAGTACTTC. It codes for CASSLGGSPYEQYF.

This clone was detected only a few times. The chain combines TRBV6-5 with TRBJ1-4; 8 nucleotides match TRBD1. The CDR3 is 14 residues long. Germline lookup yields CDR1 MNHEY and CDR2 SVGAGI. V trimming: 7 bases; J trimming: 4 bases; junction bases outside the gene matches: 5. The CDR3 spells CASKTGGRNEKLFF. The CDR3 DNA follows: TGTGCCAGCAAAACAGGGGGTCGTAATGAAAAACTGTTTTTT.

V gene TRBV3-1 (or the pseudogene TRBV3-2) combines with J gene TRBJ2-5, with TRBD2 matching 11 bases. From germline, CDR1 is LGHDT and CDR2 YNNKEL (reference sequence). With 6 bases clipped from V and 3 bases from J, the junction kept 3 bases outside the gene matches. The CDR3 is made up of 14 amino acids. The CDR3 DNA follows: TGTGCCAGCAGGGATAGCGGGGGGGAAGAGACCCAGTACTTC. This gives the protein CASRDSGGEETQYF.

The genes are TRBV5-1 and TRBJ2-7; 13 nucleotides align to TRBD2. CDR3 length: 18 amino acids. The V segment lost 3 bases and the J segment 0 bases; nucleotides outside the gene matches: 9. Germline V gene data show CDR1 as SGHRS and CDR2 as YFSETQ. The CDR3 sequence is CASSSYTRTSGSSYEQYF. In nucleotides, the CDR3 is TGCGCCAGCAGCTCCTACACAAGGACTAGCGGGAGCTCCTACGAGCAGTACTTC. Full variable domain (rest looked up from reference TRBV5-1 and TRBJ2-7): KAGVTQTPRYLIKTRGQQVTLSCSPISGHRSVSWYQQTPGQGLQFLFEYFSETQRNKGNFPGRFSGRQFSNSRSEMNVSTLELGDSALYLCASSSYTRTSGSSYEQYFGPGTRLTVT.